These 19 T cell receptor beta chains were sequenced from one sample in a study of cytomegalovirus exposure and HLA in healthy donors. PCR used 60 Vbeta primers and 13 Jbeta primers. Clones were sequenced by immunoSEQ multiplex PCR, and TCRdb holds only the in-frame ones, with some missing. The data contain around 170,000 clones, around 79% of them singletons. The sequencing input was PBMCs. The receptors derive from a woman aged 50 to 65 in good health and CMV-seronegative.

The chain is built from TRBV5-1 and TRBJ2-3; D uncertain. V lost 7 bases, J lost 1 base, and 10 bases lay in between. Germline V gene lookup returns CDR1 SGHRS and CDR2 YFSETQ. CDR3 length: 13 amino acids. The CDR3, as DNA: TGCGCCAGCTGCGTTCCCGGCACAGATACGCAGTATTTT. It is translated as CASCVPGTDTQYF.

This chain uses TRBV25-1 with TRBJ2-3, with D perhaps matching TRBD2 (6 bases). The CDR3 loop spans 15 amino acids. The V end lost 3 bases, the J end lost 0 bases, and 10 bases lay between the germline ends. The germline gives CDR1 MGHDK, CDR2 SYGVNS. The CDR3 spells CASSEAGTSTDTQYF. CDR3 nucleotide sequence: TGTGCCAGCAGTGAGGCCGGGACTAGCACAGATACGCAGTATTTT.

The chain couples TRBV2 to TRBJ2-5; 11 bases agree with TRBD2. From germline, CDR1 is SNHLY and CDR2 FYNNEI. CDR3 size: 19 residues. V lost 5 bases to trimming and J lost 7 bases; unmatched junction nucleotides: 21. CDR3 amino acids: CASSPSLQTSGEDYWTQYF. The CDR3 nucleotides read TGTGCCAGCAGTCCCAGCCTCCAGACTAGCGGGGAAGACTATTGGACCCAGTACTTC.

The rearrangement joins TRBV2 to TRBJ2-5; 10 bases are a match to TRBD2. Germline trimming cut 7 bases from V and 7 bases from J; bases unmatched to any gene: 21. This CDR3 comprises 18 residues. The germline V gene encodes CDR1 SNHLY and CDR2 FYNNEI. The CDR3 loop is CASIRDSGGTGSMGTQYF. The CDR3 DNA reads as TGTGCCAGCATTCGGGATAGCGGGGGGACAGGTTCCATGGGGACCCAGTACTTC.

J is TRBJ1-4 and V is TRBV2; 12 bases are shared with TRBD1. V shed 6 bases and J 8 bases; nucleotides not matched to a gene: 10. CDR1 and CDR2 from the germline V gene are SNHLY and FYNNEI. This CDR3 is 16 amino acids long. The DNA of the CDR3 is TGTGCCAGCAGAGGCGGGACAGGGGGCGCGAGAGAAAAACTGTTTTTT. Translated, it gives CASRGGTGGAREKLFF.

The chain couples TRBV7-9 to TRBJ2-7; D is possibly TRBD1 (6 bases). The CDR3 contains 13 residues. Germline V gives CDR1 SEHNR, CDR2 FQNEAQ (reference sequence). Trimming removed 5 bases at V and 6 bases at J, with 14 bases between. The CDR3 region has the DNA TGTGCCAGCAGCCAACAGGGTCGGGGCGAGCAGTACTTC. The encoded protein is CASSQQGRGEQYF.

This clone was counted between two and nine times. The CDR3 region is CASSPFGTSGGGDTQYF. Here the CDR3 DNA reads TGCGCCAGCAGCCCCTTTGGGACTAGCGGGGGTGGAGATACGCAGTATTTT. The V call is TRBV4-1, the J call TRBJ2-3; 14 bases map to TRBD2. The CDR3 is 17 amino acids. After removal of 4 bases from V and 5 bases from J, the junction contained 8 bases not matched to a gene. Germline-derived CDR1 and CDR2 are MGHRA and YSYEKL.

The chain combines TRBV4-1 with TRBJ2-1; D possibly corresponds to TRBD1 (5 bases). The CDR3 runs 15 residues. V was cut by 2 bases and J by 4 bases, with 12 bases left in between. The germline V gene has CDR1 MGHRA and CDR2 YSYEKL. The DNA of the CDR3 is TGCGCCAGCAGCCAACTAGGGGTACTTTACAATGAGCAGTTCTTC. Its protein product is CASSQLGVLYNEQFF.

The rearrangement links TRBV2 to TRBJ1-6, with D tentatively TRBD1 (5 bases). The CDR3 sequence is 17 residues long. The germline V gene has CDR1 SNHLY and CDR2 FYNNEI. Trimming took 0 bases from V and 4 from J, leaving 13 bases between them. CDR3 amino acids: CASSEAWQGGYNSPLHF. The CDR3 nucleotides are TGTGCCAGCAGTGAAGCCTGGCAGGGAGGTTATAATTCACCCCTCCACTTT.

V is TRBV28 and J is TRBJ1-3, with 7 bases lining up with TRBD1. The trim removed 5 bases at V and 5 bases at J, leaving 9 bases unmatched. Germline values: CDR1 MDHEN, CDR2 SYDVKM. The CDR3 consists of 15 residues. The CDR3 sequence: CASSRQGGTRNTIYF. The CDR3 DNA reads TGTGCCAGCAGTCGACAGGGCGGAACTCGAAACACCATATATTTT.

In the case of this clone: At one end, the junction sequence differs from germline, possibly due to a read error. This chain links TRBV15 with TRBJ1-4; 9 bases match TRBD1. Germline loops: CDR1 LNHNV, CDR2 YYDKDF (reference sequence). The CDR3 runs 15 residues. CDR3 DNA sequence: TGTGCCACCAGCAGAGGGGACAGGGAGGGCGAAAAACTATTTTTT. This gives the protein CATSRGDREGEKLFF.

The gene calls are TRBV10-3 and TRBJ2-3, with TRBD1 identical over 8 bases. V shed 7 bases and J 2 bases; nucleotides not matched to a gene: 11. This CDR3 spans 16 amino acids. CDR1 is ENHRY, CDR2 SYGVKD, per germline. The CDR3 bases are TGTGCCATCACCAAGGACAGGGTTGTCTCCACAGATACGCAGTATTTT. Translation: CAITKDRVVSTDTQYF.

The rearrangement uses TRBV4-3 and TRBJ1-6, with D hard to call. The CDR3 covers 16 residues. Germline V gene data show CDR1 as LGHNA and CDR2 as YSLEER. V was trimmed by 1 base and J by 5 bases, leaving 12 bases between them. The CDR3 sequence: CASSQGPFVNNSPLHF. In DNA form, the CDR3 reads TGCGCCAGCAGCCAAGGGCCTTTCGTAAATAATTCACCCCTCCACTTT.

The genes are TRBV5-1 and TRBJ2-2; a weak D match, TRBD2 (6 bases). The CDR3 is made up of 15 amino acids. Germline-derived CDR1 and CDR2 are SGHRS and YFSETQ. V lost 2 bases and J lost 6, with 14 bases in between. CDR3 sequence (DNA): TGCGCCAGCAGCTTATCCTCAGCGGGCGCCGGGGAGCTGTTTTTT. It yields the protein CASSLSSAGAGELFF.

V gene TRBV7-2 combines with J gene TRBJ2-2, with 8 bases identical to TRBD2. The V segment lost 3 bases and the J segment 7 bases; nucleotides outside the gene matches: 7. Germline V gene sequence: CDR1 SGHTA, CDR2 FQGNSA. The CDR3 is made up of 15 amino acids. In DNA form, the CDR3 reads TGTGCCAGCAGCTTTCGGGGGGGCTGGAGCGGGGAGCTGTTTTTT. It yields the protein CASSFRGGWSGELFF.

This clone has a handful of counts. The CDR3 sequence is CASSQRQAAKNIQYF. In DNA, the CDR3 is TGTGCCAGCAGCCAACGGCAGGCAGCCAAAAACATTCAGTACTTC. V and J are TRBV28 and TRBJ2-4; the D is unclear. The CDR3 consists of 15 residues. Deletions cut 6 bases from V and 0 bases from J, with 12 bases between. Per the germline V gene, CDR1 is MDHEN and CDR2 is SYDVKM.

The CDR3 DNA reads TGTGCCAGCGCCTTCTTTACAGGGAGACAAAACACCGGGGAGCTGTTTTTT. It translates to CASAFFTGRQNTGELFF. V gene TRBV27 combines with J gene TRBJ2-2, with D possibly matching TRBD1 (6 bases). The CDR3 contains 17 residues. Trimming took off 8 bases at V and 2 bases at J, with 21 bases between the two ends. Per germline, CDR1 MNHEY and CDR2 SMNVEV (reference sequence).

This chain uses TRBV10-1 with TRBJ2-7; 13 positions agree with TRBD2. Germline CDR1 is WNHNN and CDR2 is SYGVQD (reference sequence). The CDR3 is 16 residues long. Trimming at V came to 3 bases and at J to 6 bases, leaving 8 bases not matched to a gene. The CDR3: CASSETGTSGKFEQYF. CDR3 bases: TGCGCCAGCAGTGAAACCGGGACTAGCGGGAAGTTCGAGCAGTACTTC.

V gene TRBV30 combines with J gene TRBJ2-7; D unresolved. The CDR3 totals 12 residues. Trimming removed 5 bases at V and 7 bases at J, with 15 bases between. Per germline, CDR1 GTSNPN and CDR2 SVGIG (reference sequence). The CDR3 protein is CAWVKLTGEQYF. The CDR3 DNA sequence: TGTGCCTGGGTTAAGTTGACTGGTGAGCAGTACTTC.